Sequencing of this T cell receptor beta chain was carried out in a study of regulatory T cells (dated by TCRdb to 2017 to 2018). Regarding the complete study: The study compared T-cell receptor beta repertoires of sorted regulatory, conventional CD4+ and CD8+ T cells between CD3G-deficient patients and healthy controls. Beyond this particular receptor, the publication reports: In patients, repertoires had restricted unique TRB V-J pairs and skewed V and J gene usage, with regulatory T cells showing the most marked changes. Compared with control CD8+ cells, CD8+ T cells derived from patients showed a nonsignificant trend toward reduced Shannon entropy.

The multiplex PCR used 52 forward TRBV primers and 13 reverse TRBJ primers, with assay-based and computational corrections for amplification bias. Within the immunoSEQ assay, multiplex PCR amplified rearranged TRB loci from genomic DNA. Sequencing of the TRB amplicons was done on an Illumina HiSeq platform. The study's processing was this. Raw sequences were error-filtered and aligned to reference gene sequences by custom algorithms and were subsequently analyzed with the immunoSEQ online tools. Productive and nonproductive TRB rearrangement frequencies were evaluated among both unique and total sequences. For TRB CDR3 positions 6 and 7, hydrophobicity together with amino acid composition served as the basis for assessing self-reactivity potential. Groups were compared by t tests, Mann-Whitney tests or two-way ANOVA performed in Prism software. TCRdb stores this immuneACCESS table with in-frame sequences only. Part of the clones is absent; in the studies checked, under half of the shortfall reflects unresolved V genes, and no reason is known for the rest. The V and J calls and clone size are taken from that table; D and trimming were inferred from the DNA. The sample table lists fewer than 13,000 clones, 84% of them with a count of one. About 10% of the sample is held by the ten biggest clonotypes.

Cut back by 0 bases and 2 bases, the V and J ends lie 4 bases apart. CDR1 and CDR2, per the germline V gene, are MNHGY and SAAAGT. The CDR3 goes from the cysteine to the phenylalanine over 13 residues. Just CDR3 DNA is preserved here, 39 bases in frame from base 1. Evidence of autoimmunity was present in all CD3G-deficient patients, and the autoimmunity was more severe in two of the patients. At testing, patients were between 2 and 39 years old and showed lower naive and higher memory CD4+ and CD8+ T-cell proportions. A handful of individuals with CD3G deficiency made up the patient group. Patient samples and clinical data were obtained from an international physician network spanning the United States, Europe and Asia. Peripheral blood mononuclear cells were isolated by Ficoll density separation. A FACSAria cell sorter was used to isolate CD3+ CD8+ CD4- T cells. With regard to this clone: Its target antigen remains unknown. No base quality information exists; no much larger clone differs at one position.

The chain joins TRBV6-8 to TRBJ2-5; the D segment cannot be called with confidence. The sequence came from a person under 35 with CD3G deficiency. Input material: CD8+ T cells sorted from blood. The DNA sequence is as follows: TGTGCCAGCAGTTACTCGCCGCAAGAGACCCAGTACTTC. The resulting protein is CASSYSPQETQYF.